This TCR beta chain was captured by sequencing in a study of shared clonotypes between healthy human individuals. This table comes from immunoSEQ multiplex PCR, and its TCRdb copy is limited to in-frame clones, with some not included. The table records some 1.5 million clones, 96% of them present only once. V was cut by 8 bases and J by 6 bases, with 25 bases left in between. CDR1 is SNHLY, CDR2 FYNNEI, per germline. There are 17 residues in the CDR3. This TCR derives from a man aged 30-40 years in good health. The sample was naive CD4+ T cells sorted from blood. Subset denoted: CD45RA+ positively selected. The chain has TRBV2 and TRBJ2-2, with a possible D match to TRBD2 (6 bases). Written as DNA, the CDR3 is TGTGCCAGCTTAGTGCCCCCGGGAGCTTGGAGGGCCGGGGAGCTGTTTTTT. It encodes CASLVPPGAWRAGELFF. Full variable domain (rest looked up from reference TRBV2 and TRBJ2-2): EPEVTQTPSHQVTQMGQEVILRCVPISNHLYFYWYRQILGQKVEFLVSFYNNEISEKSEIFDDQFSVERPDGSNFTLKIRSTKLEDSAMYFCASLVPPGAWRAGELFFGEGSRLTVL.